What follows are 29 T cell receptor beta chains derived from one specimen sequenced in a study of T cell responses to AZD1222 COVID-19 vaccine. The data were produced by immunoSEQ multiplex PCR, yet TCRdb's version contains in-frame clones alone and is incomplete. Here the sample spans approximately 110,000 clones, roughly 87% being singletons. This specimen was peripheral blood, taken on day 0 of AZD1222 vaccination. These receptors all stem from an adult in good health.

The chain carries TRBV29-1 and TRBJ2-7; tentative D call: TRBD2 (5 bases). The CDR3 is made up of 11 amino acids. Germline V lookup: CDR1 SQVTM, CDR2 ANQGSEA. Trimming left V 3 bases short and J 5 bases short, with 8 bases between. The CDR3 spells CSVDTGNEQYF. The CDR3 DNA reads TGCAGCGTTGACACGGGGAACGAGCAGTACTTC.

This sequence joins TRBV11-2 and TRBJ1-2, with D possibly being TRBD1 (6 bases). V was clipped by 3 bases and J by 5 bases, with 19 bases between them. The CDR3 is 16 amino acids. Germline CDR1 SGHAT, CDR2 FQNNGV. In nucleotides, the CDR3 is TGTGCCAGCAGCTTGGAATCCGGGGGCAGGAGATATGGCTACACCTTC. Translation: CASSLESGGRRYGYTF.

This clone was observed once. The gene calls are TRBV3-1 (or the pseudogene TRBV3-2) and TRBJ2-3; TRBD2 agrees at 8 bases. Germline values: CDR1 LGHDT, CDR2 YNNKEL (reference sequence). CDR3 size: 17 residues. Losses at the gene ends were 0 bases for V and 1 base for J; bases not matched to a gene: 6. DNA of the CDR3: TGTGCCAGCAGCCAAGAGCTTAGCGGGATTGGCACAGATACGCAGTATTTT. The encoded protein is CASSQELSGIGTDTQYF.

The chain employs TRBV3-1 (or the pseudogene TRBV3-2) and TRBJ2-7; a possible D gene is TRBD2 (5 bases). Germline assignment: CDR1 LGHDT and CDR2 YNNKEL (reference sequence). There are 13 residues in the CDR3. V lost 4 bases and J lost 4, with 11 bases in between. The CDR3 sequence is CASSLGRGYEQYF. The DNA for the CDR3 is TGTGCCAGCAGCCTGGGGAGAGGTTACGAGCAGTACTTC.

The chain combines TRBV9 with TRBJ1-3; no clear D gene. The V end lost 4 bases, the J end lost 0 bases, and 8 bases lay between the germline ends. The germline V gene encodes CDR1 SGDLS and CDR2 YYNGEE. This CDR3 spans 14 amino acids. The CDR3 here is CASSSIDSGNTIYF. The CDR3 nucleotides read TGTGCCAGCAGCTCCATTGACTCTGGAAACACCATATATTTT.

The chain is built from TRBV6-6 and TRBJ1-3; D is possibly TRBD1 (5 bases). This CDR3 comprises 16 residues. The germline V gene has CDR1 MNHNY and CDR2 SVGAGI (reference sequence). V shed 2 bases and J shed 1 base, with 12 bases lying between them. CDR3 bases: TGTGCCAGCAGTTACCCCTCCGGGGGATCTGGAAACACCATATATTTT. Translated: CASSYPSGGSGNTIYF.

This clone was observed a single time. CDR3 sequence (DNA): TGTGCCAGCAGCTTACTTAAGGGTATCGACACTGAAGCTTTCTTT. Protein: CASSLLKGIDTEAFF. V and J are TRBV11-2 and TRBJ1-1; unclear D gene. This CDR3 comprises 15 residues. The germline V and J ends were trimmed by 2 bases and 3 bases, with 13 bases remaining between them. Germline loops: CDR1 SGHAT, CDR2 FQNNGV.

This clone occurred once. The CDR3 DNA sequence: TGTGCCAGCAGCTCGACAGGGAGCTCCTACGAGCAGTACTTC. This gives the protein CASSSTGSSYEQYF. The V call is TRBV7-6, the J call TRBJ2-7; 7 nucleotides line up with TRBD1. With V trimmed by 4 bases and J by 0 bases, 3 bases remained unmatched. This CDR3 is built from 14 residues. Germline values: CDR1 SGHVS, CDR2 FNYEAQ.

This chain links TRBV15 with TRBJ2-1; D not resolved. V lost 8 bases to trimming and J lost 7 bases, with 12 bases between them. The CDR3 has 12 residues. Germline lookup yields CDR1 LNHNV and CDR2 YYDKDF (reference sequence). CDR3: CATASERNEQFF. The CDR3, as DNA: TGTGCCACCGCCTCCGAACGTAATGAGCAGTTCTTC. Drawing the rest from reference TRBV15 and TRBJ2-1, the complete variable domain is DAMVIQNPRYQVTQFGKPVTLSCSQTLNHNVMYWYQQKSSQAPKLLFHYYDKDFNNEADTPDNFQSRRPNTSFCFLDIRSPGLGDTAMYLCATASERNEQFFGPGTRLTVL.

The rearrangement uses TRBV11-2 and TRBJ2-5; tentatively, D is TRBD1 (5 bases). With 1 base removed from V and 5 bases from J, the gap between germline ends came to 11 bases. This CDR3 is built from 14 residues. Germline V gives CDR1 SGHAT, CDR2 FQNNGV. The CDR3 is CASSLAGSGETQYF. The CDR3 bases are TGTGCCAGCAGCTTAGCAGGGTCCGGGGAGACCCAGTACTTC.

The CDR3 nucleotides read TGTGCCAGCAGTAGAAACCAGGGCGATGGCTACACCTTC. Translating it yields CASSRNQGDGYTF. The J gene is TRBJ1-2, the V gene TRBV6-5; possibly TRBD1 for D (5 bases). V lost 5 bases to trimming and J lost 6 bases, with 13 bases between them. The germline V gene encodes CDR1 MNHEY and CDR2 SVGAGI. The CDR3 is made up of 13 amino acids.

The J gene is TRBJ2-5, the V gene TRBV10-1; D uncertain. Germline loops: CDR1 WNHNN, CDR2 SYGVQD (reference sequence). The CDR3 loop spans 12 amino acids. V dropped 6 bases and J dropped 1 base, with 6 bases sitting between them. CDR3 nucleotide sequence: TGCGCCAGCAGCCCCGGCCAAGAGACCCAGTACTTC. This encodes CASSPGQETQYF.

The chain employs TRBV6-5 and TRBJ2-5, with D maybe TRBD1 (5 bases). Germline CDR1 is MNHEY and CDR2 is SVGAGI. The V gene lost 0 bases and the J gene lost 2 bases, with 7 bases spanning the gap. The CDR3 extends over 14 amino acids. The CDR3 is CASSYSTEQETQYF. The CDR3 DNA reads TGTGCCAGCAGTTACTCGACAGAACAAGAGACCCAGTACTTC.

The count of this clone is one. The chain couples TRBV29-1 to TRBJ1-2, with 11 bases matching TRBD1. CDR3 length equals 12 residues. The V and J ends lost 6 bases and 5 bases, in that order; junction bases with no gene match: 2. Germline V gene sequence: CDR1 SQVTM, CDR2 ANQGSEA. The CDR3: CSVGDRGYGYTF. In nucleotides, the CDR3 is TGCAGCGTGGGGGACAGGGGGTATGGCTACACCTTC. The full variable domain, completed using reference TRBV29-1 and TRBJ1-2, is SAVISQKPSRDICQRGTSLTIQCQVDSQVTMMFWYRQQPGQSLTLIATANQGSEATYESGFVIDKFPISRPNLTFSTLTVSNMSPEDSSIYLCSVGDRGYGYTFGSGTRLTVV.

The J gene is TRBJ1-5, the V gene TRBV2; 8 bases fit TRBD1. In germline, CDR1 is SNHLY, CDR2 FYNNEI. The CDR3 runs to 14 residues. The trim removed 6 bases at V and 4 bases at J, leaving 5 bases unmatched. The CDR3, as DNA: TGTGCCAGCAGCCCGGACAGGGAGAATCAGCCCCAGCATTTT. This sequence encodes CASSPDRENQPQHF.

The CDR3 region is CATSESRRTGVNEQYF. DNA for the CDR3: TGTGCCACCAGTGAAAGTCGGAGGACAGGGGTCAACGAGCAGTACTTC. The rearrangement joins TRBV24-1 to TRBJ2-7; 9 positions agree with TRBD1. CDR1 is KGHDR and CDR2 is SFDVKD in the germline V gene. The CDR3 extends over 16 amino acids. The junction had 11 bases not matched to a gene; V was cut back by 4 bases and J by 5 bases.

This clone was detected once. The chain combines TRBV6-5 with TRBJ1-6, with TRBD1 as a possible D gene (6 bases). Per the germline V gene, CDR1 is MNHEY and CDR2 is SVGAGI. V was shortened by 6 bases and J by 6 bases, with 9 bases between the two germline ends. The length of the CDR3 is 13 residues. The DNA of the CDR3 is TGTGCCAGCAGACGACAGGTTAATTCACCCCTCCACTTT. It is translated as CASRRQVNSPLHF.

This clone was found a few times. The V call is TRBV2, the J call TRBJ2-1, with D possibly called TRBD1 or TRBD2 (7 bases each). The CDR3 loop spans 14 amino acids. Trimming removed 6 bases at V and 9 bases at J, with 18 bases between. CDR1 and CDR2 from the germline V gene are SNHLY and FYNNEI. The CDR3 coding sequence is TGTGCCAGCAGCTCAGGGGGGGGGCGGATTGAGCAGTTCTTC. Its protein product is CASSSGGGRIEQFF. The variable domain in full, completed from reference TRBV2 and TRBJ2-1, reads EPEVTQTPSHQVTQMGQEVILRCVPISNHLYFYWYRQILGQKVEFLVSFYNNEISEKSEIFDDQFSVERPDGSNFTLKIRSTKLEDSAMYFCASSSGGGRIEQFFGPGTRLTVL.

CDR3 loop: CSASRKAGRDIQYF. DNA for the CDR3: TGCAGTGCTAGTCGGAAAGCGGGTAGGGACATTCAGTACTTC. The V gene is TRBV20-1, the J gene TRBJ2-4; weak D call: TRBD2 (6 bases). The germline V and J ends were trimmed by 3 bases and 8 bases, with 17 bases remaining between them. Germline lookup yields CDR1 DFQATT and CDR2 SNEGSKA (reference sequence). There are 14 residues in the CDR3.

The J gene is TRBJ2-7, the V gene TRBV7-9; possible D gene TRBD1, 6 bases. With 5 bases removed from V and 2 bases from J, the gap between germline ends came to 13 bases. The CDR3 contains 14 residues. Germline lookup yields CDR1 SEHNR and CDR2 FQNEAQ (reference sequence). CDR3 nucleotide sequence: TGTGCCAGCAGCCCCCCACAGGGCACCTACGAGCAGTACTTC. This sequence encodes CASSPPQGTYEQYF.

This clone was recorded only once. The V gene is TRBV4-1, the J gene TRBJ2-7; 10 bases are a match to TRBD1. J was trimmed by 4 bases and V by 0 bases; bases with no gene match: 9. CDR1 is MGHRA and CDR2 is YSYEKL in the germline V gene. This CDR3 spans 17 amino acids. CDR3 sequence (DNA): TGCGCCAGCAGCCAAGACCTGGGGGGACAGGGGTCTTACGAGCAGTACTTC. Translation: CASSQDLGGQGSYEQYF.

The chain carries TRBV5-1 and TRBJ2-2; D possibly corresponds to TRBD1 (6 bases). This CDR3 contains 14 residues. Germline CDR1 SGHRS, CDR2 YFSETQ. V was clipped by 2 bases and J by 4 bases, with 9 bases between them. CDR3 in DNA: TGCGCCAGCAGCTTACGGGACATCACCGGGGAGCTGTTTTTT. The encoded protein is CASSLRDITGELFF.

This chain uses TRBV7-3 with TRBJ2-5, with 7 bases matching TRBD1. Trimming cost V 5 bases and J 5 bases; bases outside gene matches: 11. Looked up from germline, CDR1 is SGHTA and CDR2 is FQGTGA. This CDR3 region has 15 residues. In nucleotides, the CDR3 is TGTGCCAGCAGCCTCTCCGGGACAGAGGGGGAGACCCAGTACTTC. This encodes CASSLSGTEGETQYF.

The chain carries TRBV4-2 and TRBJ1-6; weak D call: TRBD1 (6 bases). V dropped 4 bases and J dropped 8 bases, with 9 bases sitting between them. The CDR3 extends over 13 amino acids. Germline assignment: CDR1 LGHNA and CDR2 YNFKEQ. The CDR3 sequence: CASSRGLDSPLHF. In nucleotides, the CDR3 is TGTGCCAGCAGCCGGGGGCTGGATTCACCCCTCCACTTT.

The genes are TRBV24-1 and TRBJ2-1; 10 bases map to TRBD1. Germline lookup yields CDR1 KGHDR and CDR2 SFDVKD. The CDR3 runs 16 residues. J gave up 6 bases and V 3 bases, and 7 bases lay outside the gene matches. The CDR3 DNA follows: TGTGCCACCAGTGATGGTGGGACAGGGGAATCCAATGAGCAGTTCTTC. Amino acid sequence: CATSDGGTGESNEQFF.

The V and J genes are TRBV6-1 and TRBJ1-5, with D tentatively TRBD1 (6 bases). Germline V CDR1 and CDR2: MNHNS, SASEGT. The CDR3 contains 16 residues. V lost 1 base and J lost 5, with 15 bases in between. CDR3 sequence (DNA): TGTGCCAGCAGTGAAGGACACTACAGGGAATATCAGCCCCAGCATTTT. Protein: CASSEGHYREYQPQHF.

In its sample, this clone was seen once. The CDR3: CSGLERAGSTEAFF. CDR3 DNA sequence: TGCAGCGGGTTAGAAAGGGCTGGGAGCACTGAAGCTTTCTTT. The rearrangement uses TRBV29-1 and TRBJ1-1, with D unresolved. The germline V gene encodes CDR1 SQVTM and CDR2 ANQGSEA. V was pared by 7 bases and J by 4 bases, with 19 bases between. This CDR3 contains 14 residues.

DNA of the CDR3: TGCAGCTTGACCAACCCGGGGGCTTTCTTT. This sequence encodes CSLTNPGAFF. V gene TRBV20-1 combines with J gene TRBJ1-1; D gene ambiguous. Germline V gives CDR1 DFQATT, CDR2 SNEGSKA (reference sequence). This CDR3 has 10 amino acids.

This clone was detected a few times. CDR3 region: CASSYESGFYNEQFF. The CDR3 DNA is TGTGCCAGCAGTTACGAATCGGGGTTTTACAATGAGCAGTTCTTC. J is TRBJ2-1 and V is TRBV6-5; TRBD2 might be the D (5 bases). This CDR3 has 15 amino acids. Germline lookup yields CDR1 MNHEY and CDR2 SVGAGI. Trimming removed 2 bases from V and 4 bases from J, with 12 bases in between.